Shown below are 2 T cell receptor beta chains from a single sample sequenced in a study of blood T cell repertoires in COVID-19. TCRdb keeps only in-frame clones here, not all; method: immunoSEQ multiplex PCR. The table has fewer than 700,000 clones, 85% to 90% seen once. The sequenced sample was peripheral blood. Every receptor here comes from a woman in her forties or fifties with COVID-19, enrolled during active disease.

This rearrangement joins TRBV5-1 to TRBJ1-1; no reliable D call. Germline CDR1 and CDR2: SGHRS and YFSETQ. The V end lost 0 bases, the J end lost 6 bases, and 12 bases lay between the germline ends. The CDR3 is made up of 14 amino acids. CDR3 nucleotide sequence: TGCGCCAGCAGCTTGGTTCGGGGTGGCTCTGAAGCTTTCTTT. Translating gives CASSLVRGGSEAFF.

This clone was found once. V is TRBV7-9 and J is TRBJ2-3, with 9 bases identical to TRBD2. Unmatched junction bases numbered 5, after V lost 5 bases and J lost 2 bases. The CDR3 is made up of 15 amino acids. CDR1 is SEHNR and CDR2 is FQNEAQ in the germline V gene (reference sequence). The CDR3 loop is CASSQAGGYTDTQYF. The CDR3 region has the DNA TGTGCCAGCAGCCAAGCGGGGGGTTACACAGATACGCAGTATTTT.